This T cell receptor (beta chain) was documented in a study of cytomegalovirus exposure and HLA in healthy donors. The wider study: Around 78 million unique TCR sequences came from HLA-typed donors in an early release. Study observations and caveats: Within an earlier analysis, most TCR beta V segments proved productive either about 87% or about 30% of the time. Through in vitro validation, three CMV-associated chains were shown to be specific for CMV antigens.

As regards this clone: Its specificity is not known.

The PCR made use of 60 Vbeta and 13 Jbeta primers. Assay used: immunoSEQ multiplex PCR; TCRdb lists only in-frame clones, some missing. The sample has approximately 79,000 clones, roughly 79% seen once. This CDR3 spans 14 amino acids. The clonotype was recovered from a man aged 35 to 55 in good health and CMV-seronegative. Input material: PBMCs. This rearrangement joins TRBV21-1 to TRBJ1-2; the table's D call, TRBD1, was not checked against the DNA. TRBV21-1 is assigned pseudogene status. The CDR3: CASSKYNRNDGYTF. In DNA form, the CDR3 reads TGTGCCAGCAGCAAATATAACAGAAACGATGGCTACACCTTC.